The present T cell receptor (beta chain) was sequenced within a study of cytomegalovirus exposure and HLA in healthy donors. At the level of the study: Tens of millions of unique TCRs, all from HLA-typed donors, were included in an early release of the data.

Overall study findings and caveats: The authors judged a highly shared variant cluster likely a sequencing artifact.

The PCR employed 60 Vbeta primers together with 13 Jbeta primers. Clones were sequenced by immunoSEQ multiplex PCR, and TCRdb holds only the in-frame ones, with some missing. Among some 110,000 clones listed, about 69% were seen once. About this clone itself: Its target is not known.

Sequenced material: PBMCs. The clonotype comes from a woman between 18 and 29 years old in good health and CMV-seronegative.

In DNA, the CDR3 is TGTGCCAGCAGTTCCCCCCCGTCAGAGACCCAGTACTTC. Encoded protein: CASSSPPSETQYF. The gene calls are TRBV28 and TRBJ2-5; no clear D. Between the trimmed V and J ends, which lost 4 bases and 4 bases, there was a span of 10 bases. The CDR3 totals 13 residues. The V gene's germline CDR1 is MDHEN and CDR2 SYDVKM.